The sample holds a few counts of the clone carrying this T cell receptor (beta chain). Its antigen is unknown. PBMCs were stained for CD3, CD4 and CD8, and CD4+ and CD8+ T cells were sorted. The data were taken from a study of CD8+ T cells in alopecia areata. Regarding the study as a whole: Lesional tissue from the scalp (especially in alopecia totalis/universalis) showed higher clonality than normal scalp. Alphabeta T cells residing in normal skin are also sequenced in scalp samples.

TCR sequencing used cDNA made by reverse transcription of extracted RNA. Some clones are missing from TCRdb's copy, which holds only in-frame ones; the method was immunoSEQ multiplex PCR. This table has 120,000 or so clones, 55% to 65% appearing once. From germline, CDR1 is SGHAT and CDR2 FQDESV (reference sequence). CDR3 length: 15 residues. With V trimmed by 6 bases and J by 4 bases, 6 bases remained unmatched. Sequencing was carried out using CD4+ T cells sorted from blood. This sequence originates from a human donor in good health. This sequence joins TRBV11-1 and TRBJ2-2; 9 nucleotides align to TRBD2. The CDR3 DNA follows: TGTGCCAGCAGAGGCAGCGGGGGGCCCACCGGGGAGCTGTTTTTT. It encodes CASRGSGGPTGELFF.